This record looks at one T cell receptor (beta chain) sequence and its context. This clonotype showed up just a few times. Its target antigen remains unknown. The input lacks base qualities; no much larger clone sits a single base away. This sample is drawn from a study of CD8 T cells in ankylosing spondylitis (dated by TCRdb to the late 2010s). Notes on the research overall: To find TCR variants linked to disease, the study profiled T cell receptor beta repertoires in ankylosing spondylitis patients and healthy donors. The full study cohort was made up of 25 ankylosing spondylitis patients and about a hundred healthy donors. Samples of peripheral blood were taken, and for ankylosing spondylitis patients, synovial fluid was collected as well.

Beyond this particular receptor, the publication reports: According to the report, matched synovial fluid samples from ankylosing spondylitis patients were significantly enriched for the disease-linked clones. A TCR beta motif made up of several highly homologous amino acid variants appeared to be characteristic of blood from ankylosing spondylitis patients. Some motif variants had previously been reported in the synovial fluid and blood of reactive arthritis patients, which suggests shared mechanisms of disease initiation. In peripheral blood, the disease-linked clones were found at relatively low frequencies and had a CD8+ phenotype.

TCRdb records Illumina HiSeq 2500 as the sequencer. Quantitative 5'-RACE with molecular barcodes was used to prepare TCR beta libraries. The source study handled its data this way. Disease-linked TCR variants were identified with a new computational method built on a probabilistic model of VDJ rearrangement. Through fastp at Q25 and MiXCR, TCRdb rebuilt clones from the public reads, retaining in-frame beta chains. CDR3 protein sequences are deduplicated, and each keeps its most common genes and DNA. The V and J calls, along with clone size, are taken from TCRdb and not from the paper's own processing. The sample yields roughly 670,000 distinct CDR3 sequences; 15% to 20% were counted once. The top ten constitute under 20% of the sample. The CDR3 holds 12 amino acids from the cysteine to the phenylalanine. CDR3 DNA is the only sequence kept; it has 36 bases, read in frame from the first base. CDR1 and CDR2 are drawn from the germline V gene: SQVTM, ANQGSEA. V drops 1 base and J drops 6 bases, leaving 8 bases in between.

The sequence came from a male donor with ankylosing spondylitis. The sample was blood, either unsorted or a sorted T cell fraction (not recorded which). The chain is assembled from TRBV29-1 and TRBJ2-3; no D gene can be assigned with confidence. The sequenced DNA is TGCAGCGTTGAAGGAATCGGGGATACGCAGTATTTT. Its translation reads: CSVEGIGDTQYF.